These T cell receptor beta chains were read from a single sample in a study of Ad26.COV2.S vaccination and SARS-CoV-2 variants. TCRdb keeps only in-frame clones here, not all; method: immunoSEQ multiplex PCR. The profile covers about 680,000 clones, with roughly nine tenths appearing a single time and approximately 1.5% taken by the ten largest. The sequencing here drew on peripheral blood, taken in a trial of Ad26.COV2.S vaccine versus placebo. These receptors were obtained from a person aged 18-60 years who received the Ad26.COV2.S COVID-19 vaccine or a placebo. CDR3s include the opening cysteine and the closing phenylalanine or tryptophan. D genes are given only for firm matches. The listing skips clone size in some rows; elsewhere it reads once, few, many or a size class.

clone size: .; J gene: TRBJ1-1; CDR3 length: 13; V gene: TRBV30; D gene: .; CDR3 DNA: TGTGCCTGGCAATCAGGGGCGGGAACTGAAGCTTTCTTT; CDR3 protein: CAWQSGAGTEAFF
clone size: .; J gene: TRBJ2-3; CDR3 length: 11; V gene: TRBV29-1; D gene: .; CDR3 DNA: TGCAGCGTTGAGGACACAGATACGCAGTATTTT; CDR3 protein: CSVEDTDTQYF
clone size: .; J gene: TRBJ1-2; CDR3 length: 13; V gene: TRBV6-5; D gene: .; CDR3 DNA: TGTGCCAGCAGCCAGGGACCCAACTATGGCTACACCTTC; CDR3 protein: CASSQGPNYGYTF
clone size: .; J gene: TRBJ2-5; CDR3 length: 14; V gene: TRBV24-1; D gene: .; CDR3 DNA: TGTGCCACCAGTGATTTGTATGACCAAGAGACCCAGTACTTC; CDR3 protein: CATSDLYDQETQYF
clone size: once; J gene: TRBJ1-1; CDR3 length: 15; V gene: TRBV6-1; D gene: .; CDR3 DNA: TGTGCCAGCAGTGAACAGGGCAGGGAAAGTACTGAAGCTTTCTTT; CDR3 protein: CASSEQGRESTEAFF
clone size: .; J gene: TRBJ1-2; CDR3 length: 14; V gene: TRBV7-9; D gene: TRBD1; CDR3 DNA: TGTGCCAGCAGCTTAGGGACAGGGTCTCTTGGCTACACCTTC; CDR3 protein: CASSLGTGSLGYTF
clone size: .; J gene: TRBJ2-2; CDR3 length: 15; V gene: TRBV19; D gene: .; CDR3 DNA: TGTGCCAGTAGTATCCGACTAGTGAACACCGGGGAGCTGTTTTTT; CDR3 protein: CASSIRLVNTGELFF
clone size: .; J gene: TRBJ2-3; CDR3 length: 15; V gene: TRBV7-9; D gene: .; CDR3 DNA: TGTGCCAGCAGCTTAGACATTACGGGTTCAGATACGCAGTATTTT; CDR3 protein: CASSLDITGSDTQYF
clone size: .; J gene: TRBJ2-7; CDR3 length: 15; V gene: TRBV27; D gene: TRBD2; CDR3 DNA: TGTGCCACGTCCGACCTAGCGGTTAACTCCTACGAGCAGTACTTC; CDR3 protein: CATSDLAVNSYEQYF
clone size: .; J gene: TRBJ1-2; CDR3 length: 14; V gene: TRBV30; D gene: .; CDR3 DNA: TGTGCCTGGAGTGTACCCGGGTCTTCCCTAGGCTACACCTTC; CDR3 protein: CAWSVPGSSLGYTF
clone size: .; J gene: TRBJ2-1; CDR3 length: 14; V gene: TRBV6-5; D gene: .; CDR3 DNA: TGTGCCAGCCAAGGGGATCACTCCTACAATGAGCAGTTCTTC; CDR3 protein: CASQGDHSYNEQFF
clone size: once; J gene: TRBJ2-3; CDR3 length: 12; V gene: TRBV24-1; D gene: .; CDR3 DNA: TGTGCCACCAGGGGTCACACAGATACGCAGTATTTT; CDR3 protein: CATRGHTDTQYF
clone size: .; J gene: TRBJ1-2; CDR3 length: 15; V gene: TRBV5-1; D gene: TRBD1; CDR3 DNA: TGCGCCAGCAGCGCGGACAGGCGGGTGAACTATGGCTACACCTTC; CDR3 protein: CASSADRRVNYGYTF
clone size: .; J gene: TRBJ1-2; CDR3 length: 12; V gene: TRBV3-1/TRBV3-2; D gene: .; CDR3 DNA: TGTGCCAGCCTCGACGTCAGCTATGGCTACACCTTC; CDR3 protein: CASLDVSYGYTF
clone size: few; J gene: TRBJ2-7; CDR3 length: 15; V gene: TRBV7-9; D gene: TRBD1; CDR3 DNA: TGTGCCAGCAGCGATAGAGTGGGACAGAGCTACGAGCAGTACTTC; CDR3 protein: CASSDRVGQSYEQYF
clone size: few; J gene: TRBJ2-6; CDR3 length: 19; V gene: TRBV4-2; D gene: .; CDR3 DNA: TGTGCCAGCAGCCGAGTAGGGGCCAGCGGTGGCTCTGGGGCCAACGTCCTGACTTTC; CDR3 protein: CASSRVGASGGSGANVLTF
clone size: .; J gene: TRBJ1-1; CDR3 length: 14; V gene: TRBV6-5; D gene: TRBD1; CDR3 DNA: TGTGCCAGCAGCACAGGGGACCAGAACACTGAAGCTTTCTTT; CDR3 protein: CASSTGDQNTEAFF
clone size: .; J gene: TRBJ2-1; CDR3 length: 15; V gene: TRBV10-1; D gene: TRBD2; CDR3 DNA: TGCGCCACCTCAGGGACTAGCGGGAGTGGGTATGAGCAGTTCTTC; CDR3 protein: CATSGTSGSGYEQFF
clone size: .; J gene: TRBJ2-6; CDR3 length: 19; V gene: TRBV23-1; D gene: .; CDR3 DNA: TGCGCCAGCAGTCAAATCTCTGGGAACAACCCGGCCGGGGCCAACGTCCTGACTTTC; CDR3 protein: CASSQISGNNPAGANVLTF
clone size: .; J gene: TRBJ2-7; CDR3 length: 15; V gene: TRBV5-4; D gene: .; CDR3 DNA: TGTGCCAGCAGCATGGACCTCACCGTCACCCACGAGCAGTACTTC; CDR3 protein: CASSMDLTVTHEQYF
clone size: .; J gene: TRBJ2-1; CDR3 length: 12; V gene: TRBV7-9; D gene: .; CDR3 DNA: TGTGCCACTACAGGGCTGGGTGATGAGCAGTTCTTC; CDR3 protein: CATTGLGDEQFF
clone size: .; J gene: TRBJ1-2; CDR3 length: 13; V gene: TRBV3-1/TRBV3-2; D gene: .; CDR3 DNA: TGTGCCAGCAGCAATGGACCCGAAGGGGGCTACACCTTC; CDR3 protein: CASSNGPEGGYTF
clone size: .; J gene: TRBJ1-6; CDR3 length: 13; V gene: TRBV3-1/TRBV3-2; D gene: .; CDR3 DNA: TGTGCCAGCAGCCAAAACAGGGATTCACCCCTCCACTTT; CDR3 protein: CASSQNRDSPLHF
clone size: .; J gene: TRBJ2-5; CDR3 length: 16; V gene: TRBV19; D gene: .; CDR3 DNA: TGTGCCAGTAGTATAGATCAAGGTCAGGTCGCGGAGACCCAGTACTTC; CDR3 protein: CASSIDQGQVAETQYF
clone size: .; J gene: TRBJ1-6; CDR3 length: 13; V gene: TRBV9; D gene: .; CDR3 DNA: TGTGCCAGCAGCCCCGGACGGGGTGCACCCCTCCACTTT; CDR3 protein: CASSPGRGAPLHF
clone size: .; J gene: TRBJ2-7; CDR3 length: 11; V gene: TRBV5-6; D gene: .; CDR3 DNA: TGTGCCAGCAGCCGGACCAGCGAGCAGTACTTC; CDR3 protein: CASSRTSEQYF
clone size: .; J gene: TRBJ2-5; CDR3 length: 16; V gene: TRBV13; D gene: TRBD1; CDR3 DNA: TGTGCCAGCAGCTTAGGGGCGCAGGGGGCGGGGGAGACCCAGTACTTC; CDR3 protein: CASSLGAQGAGETQYF
clone size: .; J gene: TRBJ1-6; CDR3 length: 16; V gene: TRBV3-1/TRBV3-2; D gene: .; CDR3 DNA: TGTGCCAGCAGCCAACCCGACAGTCCGCTAAATTCACCCCTCCACTTT; CDR3 protein: CASSQPDSPLNSPLHF
clone size: .; J gene: TRBJ2-2; CDR3 length: 16; V gene: TRBV4-2; D gene: TRBD1; CDR3 DNA: TGTGCCAGCAGCCAAGACCGGGACAGGAAGTCATGGGAGCTGTTTTTT; CDR3 protein: CASSQDRDRKSWELFF
clone size: .; J gene: TRBJ2-1; CDR3 length: 14; V gene: TRBV7-9; D gene: .; CDR3 DNA: TGTGCCAGCAAACGGCAGAGTTTTTACAATGAGCAGTTCTTC; CDR3 protein: CASKRQSFYNEQFF
clone size: once; J gene: TRBJ2-1; CDR3 length: 15; V gene: TRBV2; D gene: TRBD2; CDR3 DNA: TGTGCCAGGGCGCCGGGACTAGCGGACTACAATGAGCAGTTCTTC; CDR3 protein: CARAPGLADYNEQFF
clone size: .; J gene: TRBJ2-5; CDR3 length: 16; V gene: TRBV6-6; D gene: TRBD1; CDR3 DNA: TGTGCCAGCAGTTATACCTGGACAGGGGGCCAAGAGACCCAGTACTTC; CDR3 protein: CASSYTWTGGQETQYF
clone size: .; J gene: TRBJ2-1; CDR3 length: 14; V gene: TRBV18; D gene: .; CDR3 DNA: TGTGCCAGCTCACCAGAGTTATTGAACAATGAGCAGTTCTTC; CDR3 protein: CASSPELLNNEQFF
clone size: .; J gene: TRBJ2-5; CDR3 length: 15; V gene: TRBV7-6; D gene: TRBD2; CDR3 DNA: TGTGCCAGCAGCTTTCGACTAGCGGGTCAAGAGACCCAGTACTTC; CDR3 protein: CASSFRLAGQETQYF
clone size: many; J gene: TRBJ1-1; CDR3 length: 12; V gene: TRBV5-1; D gene: .; CDR3 DNA: TGCGCCAGCAGCTTGTTAAACACTGAAGCTTTCTTT; CDR3 protein: CASSLLNTEAFF
clone size: .; J gene: TRBJ2-5; CDR3 length: 13; V gene: TRBV10-1; D gene: .; CDR3 DNA: TGCGCCAGCAGTGATGCAGTCCAAGAGACCCAGTACTTC; CDR3 protein: CASSDAVQETQYF
clone size: .; J gene: TRBJ2-7; CDR3 length: 15; V gene: TRBV7-7; D gene: .; CDR3 DNA: TGTGCTAGCAGCTTAGGGCCAGAGGCATCCTACGAGCAGTACTTC; CDR3 protein: CASSLGPEASYEQYF
clone size: .; J gene: TRBJ1-1; CDR3 length: 13; V gene: TRBV12-3/TRBV12-4; D gene: .; CDR3 DNA: TGTGCCAGCAGGGAACAGACAGACACTGAAGCTTTCTTT; CDR3 protein: CASREQTDTEAFF
clone size: .; J gene: TRBJ1-3; CDR3 length: 18; V gene: TRBV30; D gene: TRBD1; CDR3 DNA: TGTGCCTGGAGTGCCTCCCGGGTGCAGGGGGCGGGAGGAAACACCATATATTTT; CDR3 protein: CAWSASRVQGAGGNTIYF
clone size: .; J gene: TRBJ2-5; CDR3 length: 17; V gene: TRBV7-2; D gene: TRBD2; CDR3 DNA: TGTGCCAGCAGCTTAGGGCGGGGGGGCCCCACACAAGAGACCCAGTACTTC; CDR3 protein: CASSLGRGGPTQETQYF
clone size: .; J gene: TRBJ2-5; CDR3 length: 13; V gene: TRBV27; D gene: .; CDR3 DNA: TGTGCCAGCAGTAATCTTCGGCTGGAGACCCAGTACTTC; CDR3 protein: CASSNLRLETQYF
clone size: once; J gene: TRBJ2-3; CDR3 length: 19; V gene: TRBV10-3; D gene: .; CDR3 DNA: TGTGCCATCAGTGAGTCGAAAGGGGGCGGGGCCCCTAGCACAGATACGCAGTATTTT; CDR3 protein: CAISESKGGGAPSTDTQYF
clone size: .; J gene: TRBJ2-7; CDR3 length: 11; V gene: TRBV30; D gene: .; CDR3 DNA: TGTGCCTGGAGTGTACGGCGAGAGCAGTACTTC; CDR3 protein: CAWSVRREQYF
clone size: few; J gene: TRBJ1-2; CDR3 length: 12; V gene: TRBV3-1/TRBV3-2; D gene: .; CDR3 DNA: TGTGCCAGCAGCCAAGAGGGGTATGGCTACACCTTC; CDR3 protein: CASSQEGYGYTF
clone size: .; J gene: TRBJ2-5; CDR3 length: 10; V gene: TRBV3-1/TRBV3-2; D gene: .; CDR3 DNA: TGTGCCAGCAGCCAAGGGGCCCAGTACTTC; CDR3 protein: CASSQGAQYF
clone size: few; J gene: TRBJ2-7; CDR3 length: 16; V gene: TRBV4-1; D gene: .; CDR3 DNA: TGCGCCAGCAGCCAAGGATATTCGGGGAGCTCCTACGAGCAGTACTTC; CDR3 protein: CASSQGYSGSSYEQYF
clone size: .; J gene: TRBJ2-7; CDR3 length: 15; V gene: TRBV18; D gene: TRBD1; CDR3 DNA: TGTGCCAGCTCGCGGGGACGGGACAGGGGAGTAGAGCAGTACTTC; CDR3 protein: CASSRGRDRGVEQYF
clone size: .; J gene: TRBJ2-3; CDR3 length: 14; V gene: TRBV10-1; D gene: .; CDR3 DNA: TGCGCCAGCAGTTCACCAACTAGCACAGATACGCAGTATTTT; CDR3 protein: CASSSPTSTDTQYF
clone size: .; J gene: TRBJ1-2; CDR3 length: 12; V gene: TRBV24-1; D gene: .; CDR3 DNA: TGTGCCACCCAGGGGAGCAACTATGGCTACACCTTC; CDR3 protein: CATQGSNYGYTF
clone size: .; J gene: TRBJ1-2; CDR3 length: 14; V gene: TRBV11-2; D gene: .; CDR3 DNA: TGTGCCAGCAGCTTGGACAGTCTTAACTATGGCTACACCTTC; CDR3 protein: CASSLDSLNYGYTF
clone size: .; J gene: TRBJ2-5; CDR3 length: 15; V gene: TRBV11-3; D gene: .; CDR3 DNA: TGTGCCAGCAGCTTAGGGGTCAGGAGCCAAGAGACCCAGTACTTC; CDR3 protein: CASSLGVRSQETQYF
clone size: .; J gene: TRBJ1-3; CDR3 length: 14; V gene: TRBV6-5; D gene: TRBD1; CDR3 DNA: TGTGCCAGCAGCTCGGACAGGGTACGGGACACCATATATTTT; CDR3 protein: CASSSDRVRDTIYF
clone size: few; J gene: TRBJ1-3; CDR3 length: 14; V gene: TRBV7-2; D gene: .; CDR3 DNA: TGTGCCAGCAGCCCGGGACTATCAGGAAACACCATATATTTT; CDR3 protein: CASSPGLSGNTIYF
clone size: .; J gene: TRBJ1-1; CDR3 length: 14; V gene: TRBV6-2/TRBV6-3; D gene: .; CDR3 DNA: TGTGCCAGCACCCCATACCGGGGGGTCACTGAAGCTTTCTTT; CDR3 protein: CASTPYRGVTEAFF
clone size: once; J gene: TRBJ2-1; CDR3 length: 13; V gene: TRBV5-1; D gene: .; CDR3 DNA: TGCGCCAGCAGCCTTATGGACGGTAATGAGCAGTTCTTC; CDR3 protein: CASSLMDGNEQFF
clone size: .; J gene: TRBJ2-1; CDR3 length: 13; V gene: TRBV7-3; D gene: TRBD2; CDR3 DNA: TGTGCCAGCAGCTTAGAGGAGCGGGGGGCCCAGTTCTTC; CDR3 protein: CASSLEERGAQFF
clone size: once; J gene: TRBJ1-4; CDR3 length: 15; V gene: TRBV7-2; D gene: TRBD1; CDR3 DNA: TGTGCCAGCAGCGTCCGACAGGGCGGTAATGAAAAACTGTTTTTT; CDR3 protein: CASSVRQGGNEKLFF
clone size: .; J gene: TRBJ2-7; CDR3 length: 12; V gene: TRBV7-2; D gene: .; CDR3 DNA: TGTGCCAGCAGCTTATCTCACTACGAGCAGTACTTC; CDR3 protein: CASSLSHYEQYF
clone size: .; J gene: TRBJ1-3; CDR3 length: 15; V gene: TRBV6-5; D gene: .; CDR3 DNA: TGTGCCAGCAGTTACTCACGGGAACGTAGAAACACCATATATTTT; CDR3 protein: CASSYSRERRNTIYF